This T cell receptor (beta chain) came from a study of cytomegalovirus exposure and HLA in healthy donors (dated by TCRdb to about 2017). Background for the entire study: In an earlier analysis of 550 to 750 of the donors, about 270 Gb of sequence data and approximately 120 million unique TCR beta sequences from 150 million to 200 million T cells were reported. Around 320 gigabases of sequencing data and approximately 85 million unique TCR sequences were included in an early release covering about 700 HLA-typed donors. Of the 300 to 500 genotyped donors, roughly 80% were placed in the genetic ancestry cluster associated with self-reported Caucasian donors. The study aimed to test whether cataloging public T cell receptors could reveal signatures of past pathogen exposure. The T cell repertoires of under 750 subjects were profiled by immunosequencing and related to cytomegalovirus serostatus. A separate validation cohort of approximately 120 different subjects was used in addition to the approximately 670-subject first cohort. The study combined high-throughput TCR immunosequencing, statistical association of individual TCRs with disease status, and machine learning to predict cytomegalovirus infection status. In a later analysis, previously published TCR beta repertoires from some 640 donors were re-analyzed and high-resolution HLA genotyping was added so that TCR occurrence patterns could be studied. Rather than using new phenotypic data, the later analysis identified candidate immune exposures from TCR beta sequences and from how often those sequences occurred across donors. To decide whether each TCR beta V gene segment behaved as functional or pseudogenic, an earlier analysis of some 540 of the donors relied on high-throughput TCR beta sequencing. Donor age, sex, ethnicity and CMV serostatus were collected together with the repertoire data. A later genetic analysis took genome-wide SNP genotypes for 398 of the 666 donors and used that subset as a discovery cohort. All discovery cohort repertoires had been generated using a single sequencing platform. HLA typing covered class I and class II loci at four-digit resolution. Typing coverage varied by locus: about 620-640 donors for A, B, C, DRB1 and DQB1; more than 500 for DQA1; over 600 for DPA1; some 470 for DPB1. About five DR-DQ haplotypes were handled as single units for association and clustering because linkage in the cohort was strong. Across under 500 genotyped donors of the cohort, an average of roughly 250,000 unique TCR beta nucleotide sequences per donor were sequenced, and approximately 17% of those sequences were non-productive.

This clone has a handful of counts. Its antigen has not been determined. Within one base of it there is no much larger clone, and no base qualities were kept. Study-wide findings and limitations: In a later analysis, the rate of TCR association differed among HLA loci, with DRB1 alleles having the most associated TCRs and HLA-C alleles having the fewest. In a later genetic analysis, a missense DCLRE1C variant was associated with V-gene and J-gene trimming of TCR beta chains, and the association was replicated in an independent cohort. The presence/absence analyses assumed that sequencing depth was roughly uniform across donors, and that assumption may not be true. A further reported finding was that TCR beta sequences accurately predicted the HLA-A and HLA-B alleles for most subjects in the first cohort. It was suggested by the authors that the approach could potentially be generalized to other disease states and immunological phenotypes. Correlated functional status among segregating V segments might be attributable to linkage disequilibrium, but an unknown experimental factor could not be ruled out. Across donors, most TCR sequences were observed very rarely, whereas some public TCRs were present in many individuals. The classifier was reported to diagnose cytomegalovirus status with high specificity and sensitivity in both the original and validation cohorts. CMV serostatus was the only immune exposure information available for the cohort. In vitro tests confirmed that three of the cytomegalovirus-associated TCR beta chains recognize cytomegalovirus antigens. According to a later analysis, most CMV-associated TCR beta chains appeared to be HLA-restricted, and the HLA associations seemed to be driven largely by CMV exposure. Compared with the approximately 670-donor mean, donors in an Asian-associated ancestry cluster had fewer N-insertions in productive TCRs, according to a later genetic analysis. A cluster of highly shared sequence variants was judged likely to be a technical artifact of the sequencing pipeline. A later analysis reported that several top co-occurrence clusters appeared linked to parvovirus B19, influenza, CMV and Epstein-Barr virus. The study gave a list of about 160 TCR beta chains associated with cytomegalovirus. When HLA alleles, especially DR and DQ, strongly co-occurred, attributing TCR associations to individual alleles was difficult. Because HLA typing was unavailable for some donors at each locus, only the typed subset was used in association tests. An earlier analysis of approximately 500 of the donors showed that most TCR beta V segments appeared in productive rearrangements either about 90% or about 30% of the time, which broadly matched IMGT annotations. Because counts were too low, more than 15 rarely observed V segments, including chromosome 9 orphons, were left out of the earlier analysis of 587 of the donors. In a later analysis, HLA-associated TCR beta chains were found to be more clonally expanded and to have lower generation probabilities than equally common non-associated chains. Only TCR beta chains were sequenced in this cohort, and the absence of alpha or paired-chain data limited detectable features. At a false discovery rate of 0.05, a later analysis linked about 17,000 TCR beta sequences to specific HLA alleles.

To prepare the library, the immunoSEQ multiplex PCR assay was applied. A mixture of 60 forward primers for TCR Vbeta segments and 13 reverse primers for TCR Jbeta segments was used in the multiplex PCR. A multiplex PCR assay on genomic DNA amplified the CDR3 region of rearranged TCR beta genes. The amplified TCR beta libraries were sequenced on the Illumina HiSeq System as 87-base-pair reads. As for how the authors treated the data: A later analysis tallied 70 million to 100 million unique TCR beta chains across the 650 to 750 repertoires, and around 10 million of those chains were shared by two or more donors. Raw reads were error-corrected and collapsed into unique sequences with a nearest-neighbor algorithm that merged closely related sequences to remove PCR and sequencing errors. CDR3 sequences were aligned to IMGT reference sequences to assign V, D and J gene segments. Each retained sequence needed at least a six-nucleotide match to both a V gene segment and a J gene segment. A rearrangement counted as productive if the CDR3 had no stop codons and remained in frame with V and J, and every other rearrangement counted as non-productive. CDR3 was defined according to IMGT convention as the region running from the second conserved V-encoded cysteine to the conserved J-encoded phenylalanine. Sequences without an unambiguous match to a single V gene segment were excluded from the earlier analysis of about 600 of the donors. In an earlier analysis of approximately 590 of the donors, a V segment was called functional when productive rearrangements were above 56.7%, and segregating when the standard deviation between donors exceeded 5%. A statistical classification framework was developed to diagnose cytomegalovirus status using the catalog of TCR beta chain sequences. V and J gene assignment, in a later analysis, came from comparing TCR nucleotide sequences with IMGT/GENE-DB human TR gene sequences. The TCRdist pipeline was used in a later analysis to assign CDR3 sequences and most-parsimonious VDJ recombination scenarios. In a later analysis, each TCR beta chain was defined by its CDR3 amino acid sequence together with its V-gene family, and reads lacking a unique V-gene family were excluded. To address suspected cross-contamination and a sequencing artifact, a later analysis removed roughly 580 highly shared, low-generation-probability nucleotide sequences. In a later analysis, a clonal expansion index was calculated for each public chain from normalized within-repertoire ranks of inferred template counts. Generation probabilities in a later analysis came from a VDJ recombination model fitted to out-of-frame rearrangements, and those results were checked against IGoR. In a later analysis, hypergeometric tests were used to score TCR-TCR, TCR-HLA and TCR-CMV co-occurrence, with a repertoire-size bias correction applied to TCR pairs. In a later analysis, false discovery rates were estimated by permuting HLA or CMV assignments 20 times. A later analysis grouped co-occurring TCRs with DBSCAN, adding TCRdist sequence similarity when clustering within HLA-allele-positive subsets. For co-occurrence clustering, repertoires with fewer than 30,000 or more than 120,000 public chains were excluded, along with roughly 5 repertoires with anomalous nucleotide sharing. Entries here come from immuneACCESS through TCRdb and include only in-frame sequences with V and J called. Some clones fail to appear in such tables; in the studies checked, an unresolved V gene covers under half of the shortfall, and the cause of the remainder is unknown. The V and J calls and the clone size are those of that table, but D and trimming were determined from the DNA. Present in this sample are around 120,000 clones, approximately 72% of which were seen just once. About 29% of the sample is taken by the ten largest.

The cohort consisted of 600 or so healthy bone marrow donors. Cohort members were all nominally healthy when sampled, although unrecorded immune exposures were likely present. The donor was CMV seropositive and was included in the group of about 290 seropositive cohort members. Each donor provided a peripheral blood sample, and peripheral blood mononuclear cells were used for TCR beta sequencing. The Qiagen DNeasy Blood Extraction Kit was used to extract genomic DNA from the blood cell samples. Sequenced: PBMCs. This clonotype originated in a man aged 55 to 70 in good health and CMV-seropositive.

This receptor has the CDR3 CASSESSGNTIYF. Here is the DNA: TGTGCCAGCAGCGAGAGCTCTGGAAACACCATATATTTT. The chain is made from TRBV9 and TRBJ1-3, with the D gene not clear enough to name. CDR1 and CDR2 (SGDLS, YYNGEE) derive from the germline V gene. A distance of 4 bases separates the germline ends of V and J, which lose 3 bases and 0 bases respectively. The CDR3 numbers 13 residues from cysteine through phenylalanine. Just the 39-base CDR3 DNA is kept, in frame starting at base 1.